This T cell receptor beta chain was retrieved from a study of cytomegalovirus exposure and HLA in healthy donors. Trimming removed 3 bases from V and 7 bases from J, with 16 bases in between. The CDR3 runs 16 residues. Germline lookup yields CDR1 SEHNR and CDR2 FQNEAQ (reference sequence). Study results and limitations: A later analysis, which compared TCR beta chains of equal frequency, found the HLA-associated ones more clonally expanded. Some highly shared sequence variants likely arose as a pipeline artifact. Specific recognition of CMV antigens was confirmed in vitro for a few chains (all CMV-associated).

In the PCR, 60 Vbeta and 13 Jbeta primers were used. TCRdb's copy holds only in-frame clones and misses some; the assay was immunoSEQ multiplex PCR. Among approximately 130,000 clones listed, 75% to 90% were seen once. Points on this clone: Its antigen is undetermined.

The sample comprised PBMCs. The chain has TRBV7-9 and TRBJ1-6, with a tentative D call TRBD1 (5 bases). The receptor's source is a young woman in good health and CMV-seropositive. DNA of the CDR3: TGTGCCAGCAGCTTCTCTGGTGGGGCCCCCAATTCACCCCTCCACTTT. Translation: CASSFSGGAPNSPLHF.